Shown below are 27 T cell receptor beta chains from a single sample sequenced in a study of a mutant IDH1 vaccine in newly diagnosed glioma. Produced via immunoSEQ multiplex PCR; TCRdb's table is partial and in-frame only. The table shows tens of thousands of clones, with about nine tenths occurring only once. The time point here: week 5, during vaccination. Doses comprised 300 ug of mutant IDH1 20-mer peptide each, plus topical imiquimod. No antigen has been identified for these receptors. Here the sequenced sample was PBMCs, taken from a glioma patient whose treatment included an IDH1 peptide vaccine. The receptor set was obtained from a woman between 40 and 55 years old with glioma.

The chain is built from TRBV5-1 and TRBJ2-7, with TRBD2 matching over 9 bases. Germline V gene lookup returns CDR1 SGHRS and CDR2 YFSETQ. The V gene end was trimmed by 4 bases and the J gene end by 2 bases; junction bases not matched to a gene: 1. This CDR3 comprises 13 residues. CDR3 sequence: CASSRTSAYEQYF. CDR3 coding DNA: TGCGCCAGCAGCAGGACTAGCGCCTACGAGCAGTACTTC.

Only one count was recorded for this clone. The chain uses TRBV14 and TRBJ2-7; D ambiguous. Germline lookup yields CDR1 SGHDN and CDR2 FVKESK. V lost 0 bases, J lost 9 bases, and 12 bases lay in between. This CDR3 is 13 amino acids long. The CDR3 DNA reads TGTGCCAGCAGCCAAGATCGGGTGAGGCGGCAGTACTTC. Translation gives CASSQDRVRRQYF.

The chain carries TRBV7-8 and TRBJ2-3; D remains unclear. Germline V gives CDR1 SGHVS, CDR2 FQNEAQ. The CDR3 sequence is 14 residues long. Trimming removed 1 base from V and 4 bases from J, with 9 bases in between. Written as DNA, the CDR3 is TGTGCCAGCAGCTTAGAACGTCGGGCAGATACGCAGTATTTT. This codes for CASSLERRADTQYF.

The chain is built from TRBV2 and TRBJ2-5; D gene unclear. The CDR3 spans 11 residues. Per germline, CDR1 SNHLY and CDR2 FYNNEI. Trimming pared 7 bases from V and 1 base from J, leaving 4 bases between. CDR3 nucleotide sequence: TGTGCCAGCACCGGCCAAGAGACCCAGTACTTC. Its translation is CASTGQETQYF. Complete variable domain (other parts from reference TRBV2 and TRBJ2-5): EPEVTQTPSHQVTQMGQEVILRCVPISNHLYFYWYRQILGQKVEFLVSFYNNEISEKSEIFDDQFSVERPDGSNFTLKIRSTKLEDSAMYFCASTGQETQYFGPGTRLLVL.

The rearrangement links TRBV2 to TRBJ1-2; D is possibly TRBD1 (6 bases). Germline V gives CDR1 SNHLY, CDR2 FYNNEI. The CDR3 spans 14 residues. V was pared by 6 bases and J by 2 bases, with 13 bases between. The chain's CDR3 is CASRPTGYNYGYTF. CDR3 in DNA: TGTGCCAGCAGACCTACAGGGTACAACTATGGCTACACCTTC.

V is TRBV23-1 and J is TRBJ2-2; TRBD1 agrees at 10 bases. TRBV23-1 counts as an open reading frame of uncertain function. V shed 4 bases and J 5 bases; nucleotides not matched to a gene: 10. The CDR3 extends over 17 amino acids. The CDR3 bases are TGCGCCAGCAGTCCGGGACAGGGGAGGATCGAAACCGGGGAGCTGTTTTTT. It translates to CASSPGQGRIETGELFF.

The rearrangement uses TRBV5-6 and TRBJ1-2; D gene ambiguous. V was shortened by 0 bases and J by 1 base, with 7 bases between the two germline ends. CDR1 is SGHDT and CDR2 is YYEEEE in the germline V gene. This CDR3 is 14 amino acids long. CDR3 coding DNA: TGTGCCAGCAGCTTGGGGATGGGTAACTATGGCTACACCTTC. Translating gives CASSLGMGNYGYTF. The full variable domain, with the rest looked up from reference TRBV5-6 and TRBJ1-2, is DAGVTQSPTHLIKTRGQQVTLRCSPKSGHDTVSWYQQALGQGPQFIFQYYEEEERQRGNFPDRFSGHQFPNYSSELNVNALLLGDSALYLCASSLGMGNYGYTFGSGTRLTVV.

The CDR3 DNA reads as TGTGCCAGCAGCCCGGATGTCGGATGGGGTGAAAAACTGTTTTTT. It translates to CASSPDVGWGEKLFF. The chain is built from TRBV4-2 and TRBJ1-4, with no clear D. CDR1 is LGHNA, CDR2 YNFKEQ, per germline. V lost 4 bases and J 7 bases, leaving 16 bases between the germline ends. The CDR3 extends over 15 amino acids.

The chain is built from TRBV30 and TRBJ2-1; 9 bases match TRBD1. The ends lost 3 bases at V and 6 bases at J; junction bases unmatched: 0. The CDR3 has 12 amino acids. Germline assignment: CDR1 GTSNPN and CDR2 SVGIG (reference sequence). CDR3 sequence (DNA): TGTGCCTGGAGGACAGGGGGCAATGAGCAGTTCTTC. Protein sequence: CAWRTGGNEQFF.

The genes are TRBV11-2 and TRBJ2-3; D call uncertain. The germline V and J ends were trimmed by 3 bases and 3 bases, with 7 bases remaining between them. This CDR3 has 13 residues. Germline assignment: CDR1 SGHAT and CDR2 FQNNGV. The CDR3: CASSFGSTDTQYF. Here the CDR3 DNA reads TGTGCCAGCAGCTTTGGTAGTACAGATACGCAGTATTTT.

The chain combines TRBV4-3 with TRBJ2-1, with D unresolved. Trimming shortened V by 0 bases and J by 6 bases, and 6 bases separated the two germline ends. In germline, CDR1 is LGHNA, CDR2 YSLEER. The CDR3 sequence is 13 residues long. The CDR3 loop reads CASSQDSRNEQFF. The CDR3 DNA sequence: TGCGCCAGCAGCCAAGATTCTCGCAATGAGCAGTTCTTC.

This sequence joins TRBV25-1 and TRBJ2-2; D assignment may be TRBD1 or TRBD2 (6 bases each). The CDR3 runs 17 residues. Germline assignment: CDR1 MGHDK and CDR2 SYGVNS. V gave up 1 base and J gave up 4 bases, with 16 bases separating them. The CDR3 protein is CASSEFEGGGSTGELFF. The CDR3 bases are TGTGCCAGCAGTGAATTCGAGGGGGGAGGTAGCACCGGGGAGCTGTTTTTT.

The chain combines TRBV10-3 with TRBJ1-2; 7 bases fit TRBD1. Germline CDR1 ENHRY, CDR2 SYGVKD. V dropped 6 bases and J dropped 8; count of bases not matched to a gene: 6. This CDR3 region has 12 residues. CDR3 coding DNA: TGTGCCATCAGCCCAGGGGGGAGAGGCTACACCTTC. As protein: CAISPGGRGYTF.

The CDR3 coding sequence is TGCGCCAGCAGCCAAGATGGATCCAGTTCCGCCTACAATGAGCAGTTCTTC. This codes for CASSQDGSSSAYNEQFF. The V and J genes are TRBV4-1 and TRBJ2-1; no firm D call. Germline CDR1 and CDR2: MGHRA and YSYEKL. Trimming took 0 bases from V and 2 from J, leaving 14 bases between them. The length of the CDR3 is 17 residues.

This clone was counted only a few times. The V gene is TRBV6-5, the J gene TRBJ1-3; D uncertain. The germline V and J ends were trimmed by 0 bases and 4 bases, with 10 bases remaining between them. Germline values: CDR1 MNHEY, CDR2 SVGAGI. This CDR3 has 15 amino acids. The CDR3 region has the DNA TGTGCCAGCAGTTACTCCCGGGTTCCCGGAAACACCATATATTTT. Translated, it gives CASSYSRVPGNTIYF.

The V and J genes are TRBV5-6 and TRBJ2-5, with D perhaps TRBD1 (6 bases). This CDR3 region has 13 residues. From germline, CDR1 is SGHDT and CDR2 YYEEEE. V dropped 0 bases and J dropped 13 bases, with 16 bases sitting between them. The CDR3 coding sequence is TGTGCCAGCAGCTTGGGGGGCTGGGACATCTCGTACTTC. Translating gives CASSLGGWDISYF.

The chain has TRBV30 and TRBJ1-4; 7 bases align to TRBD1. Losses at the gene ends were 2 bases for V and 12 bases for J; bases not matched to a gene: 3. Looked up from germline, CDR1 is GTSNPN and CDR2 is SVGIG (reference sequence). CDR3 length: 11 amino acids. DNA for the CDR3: TGTGCCTGGAGTTCAGGGGGAGAACTGTTTTTT. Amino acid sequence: CAWSSGGELFF.

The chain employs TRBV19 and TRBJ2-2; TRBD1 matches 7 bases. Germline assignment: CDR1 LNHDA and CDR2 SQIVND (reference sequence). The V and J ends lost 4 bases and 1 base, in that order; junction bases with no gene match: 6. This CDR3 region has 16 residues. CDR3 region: CASSTSGTVNTGELFF. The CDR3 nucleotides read TGTGCCAGTAGTACATCCGGGACAGTGAACACCGGGGAGCTGTTTTTT.

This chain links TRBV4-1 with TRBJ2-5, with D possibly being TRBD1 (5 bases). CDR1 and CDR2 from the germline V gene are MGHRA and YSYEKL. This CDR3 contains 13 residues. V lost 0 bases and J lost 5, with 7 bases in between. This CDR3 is CASSQDSGETQYF. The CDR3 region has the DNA TGCGCCAGCAGCCAAGATTCAGGGGAGACCCAGTACTTC.

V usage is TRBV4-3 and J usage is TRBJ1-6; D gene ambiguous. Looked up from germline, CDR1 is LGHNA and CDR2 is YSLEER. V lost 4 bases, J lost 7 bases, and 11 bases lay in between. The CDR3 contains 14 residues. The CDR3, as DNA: TGCGCCAGCAGCCCCGTGACGGGGAATTCACCCCTCCACTTT. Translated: CASSPVTGNSPLHF.

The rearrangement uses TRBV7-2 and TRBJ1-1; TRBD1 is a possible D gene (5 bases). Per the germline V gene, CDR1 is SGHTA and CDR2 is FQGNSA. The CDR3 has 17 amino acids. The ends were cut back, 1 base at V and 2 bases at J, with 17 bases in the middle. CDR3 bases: TGTGCCAGCAGCTTAGGGTTTACAGGTGTGGTTAACACTGAAGCTTTCTTT. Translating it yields CASSLGFTGVVNTEAFF. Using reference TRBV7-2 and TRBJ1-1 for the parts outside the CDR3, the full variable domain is GAGVSQSPSNKVTEKGKDVELRCDPISGHTALYWYRQSLGQGLEFLIYFQGNSAPDKSGLPSDRFSAERTGGSVSTLTIQRTQQEDSAVYLCASSLGFTGVVNTEAFFGQGTRLTVV.

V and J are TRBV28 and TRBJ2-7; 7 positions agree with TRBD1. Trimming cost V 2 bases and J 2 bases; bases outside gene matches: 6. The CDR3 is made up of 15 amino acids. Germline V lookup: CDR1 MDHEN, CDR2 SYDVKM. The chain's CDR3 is CASSLRTGVPYEQYF. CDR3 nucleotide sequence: TGTGCCAGCAGTTTACGTACAGGGGTCCCCTACGAGCAGTACTTC.

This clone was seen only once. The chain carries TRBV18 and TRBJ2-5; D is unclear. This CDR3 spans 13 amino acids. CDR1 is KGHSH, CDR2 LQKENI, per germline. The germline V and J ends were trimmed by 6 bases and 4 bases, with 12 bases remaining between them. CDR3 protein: CASSRTSRETQYF. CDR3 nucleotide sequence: TGTGCCAGCTCTCGCACCAGCAGAGAGACCCAGTACTTC.

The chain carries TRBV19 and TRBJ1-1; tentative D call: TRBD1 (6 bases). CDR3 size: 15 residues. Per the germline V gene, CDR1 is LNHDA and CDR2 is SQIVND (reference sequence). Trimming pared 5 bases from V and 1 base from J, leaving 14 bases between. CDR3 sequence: CASSPGGLGNTEAFF. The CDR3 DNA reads TGTGCCAGTAGTCCGGGGGGCCTCGGGAACACTGAAGCTTTCTTT.

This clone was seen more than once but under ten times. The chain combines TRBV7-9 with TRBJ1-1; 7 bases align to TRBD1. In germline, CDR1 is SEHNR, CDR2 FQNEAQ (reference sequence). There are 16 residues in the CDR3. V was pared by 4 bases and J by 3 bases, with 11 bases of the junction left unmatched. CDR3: CASSSRGGISYTEAFF. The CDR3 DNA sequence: TGTGCCAGCAGCTCCAGGGGGGGCATCAGCTACACTGAAGCTTTCTTT.

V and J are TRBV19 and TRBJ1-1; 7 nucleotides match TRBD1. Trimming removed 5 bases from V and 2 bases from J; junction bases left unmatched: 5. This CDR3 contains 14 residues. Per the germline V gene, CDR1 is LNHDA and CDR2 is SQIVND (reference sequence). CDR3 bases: TGTGCCAGTAGTCCGTGGGACAGAAACACTGAAGCTTTCTTT. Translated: CASSPWDRNTEAFF.

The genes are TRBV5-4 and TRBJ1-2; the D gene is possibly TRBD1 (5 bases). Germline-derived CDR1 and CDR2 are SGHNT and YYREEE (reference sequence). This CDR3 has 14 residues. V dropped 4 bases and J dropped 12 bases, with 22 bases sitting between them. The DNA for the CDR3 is TGTGCCAGCAGCGCCGGACAAGGTCTCTGGGAGGACACCTTC. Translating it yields CASSAGQGLWEDTF.